Listed below are T cell receptor beta chains from one sample, sequenced in a study of T cells in Graves' hyperthyroidism and ophthalmopathy. TCRdb recomputed calls from the multiplex PCR reads with MiXCR, one row per CDR3 protein. The sample has some 500,000 distinct CDR3 sequences, around 14% seen once. The sequencing input was blood. The receptor source for this set is a woman between 18 and 30 years old with Graves' hyperthyroidism. Each CDR3 is given with its conserved first and last residue. A D gene is named only where the DNA matches it firmly. The size field is filled for only some rows; it gives once, few, many or a size class.

CDR3 DNA,CDR3 protein,D gene,J gene,V gene,clone size
TGTGCCAGCAGTGCGTACTCTGGAAACACCATATATTTT,CASSAYSGNTIYF,-,TRBJ1-3,TRBV2,many
TGTGCCAGCAGTCTCTCCACCGGGACAGGGGGGACCGGGGAGCTGTTTTTT,CASSLSTGTGGTGELFF,TRBD1,TRBJ2-2,TRBV7-3,-
TGTGCCAGCAGCGAACTAGCGGGAGTTAGTTACAATGAGCAGTTCTTC,CASSELAGVSYNEQFF,TRBD2,TRBJ2-1,TRBV9,many
TGTGCCAGCAGTTACTCGAGGGGATCCGGGGCCAACGTCCTGACTTTC,CASSYSRGSGANVLTF,-,TRBJ2-6,TRBV6-5,-
TGTGCCAGCAGCCACCGGTCTTACGAGCAGTACTTC,CASSHRSYEQYF,-,TRBJ2-7,TRBV7-9,many
TGTGCCTGGGGGGTGGGGGGAGGCACCGAGCAGTTCTTC,CAWGVGGGTEQFF,-,TRBJ2-1,TRBV30,-
TGCAGTGCTAGACCCGCAAGCGGGAGGCCCACCAATGAGCAGTTCTTC,CSARPASGRPTNEQFF,TRBD2,TRBJ2-1,TRBV20-1,many
TGTGCCTGGAGTGGTCTAGCGGGCTACAATGAGCAGTTCTTC,CAWSGLAGYNEQFF,TRBD2,TRBJ2-1,TRBV30,many
TGTGCCAGCTCACTTCGGAAACTAGCGGGTGCCTACAATGAGCAGTTCTTC,CASSLRKLAGAYNEQFF,TRBD2,TRBJ2-1,TRBV18,few
TGTGCCAGCCGTCGACAGGGGGCAAACGGGGAGCTGTTTTTT,CASRRQGANGELFF,TRBD1,TRBJ2-2,TRBV12-3/TRBV12-4,many
TGTGCCAGCAGTTACGCGGCTACCAATGAGCAGTTCTTC,CASSYAATNEQFF,-,TRBJ2-1,TRBV6-1,few
TGCAGCGTCGGACGACCAGGGGGTGGAAGCAATCAGCCCCAGCATTTT,CSVGRPGGGSNQPQHF,TRBD1,TRBJ1-5,TRBV29-1,many
TGTGCCAGCAGTTACTCAGGACGCCAGAATGAAAAACTGTTTTTT,CASSYSGRQNEKLFF,-,TRBJ1-4,TRBV6-6,many
TGTGCCAGCAGCGGAGGGACTAGCGGGATCAGCGAGCAGTACTTC,CASSGGTSGISEQYF,TRBD2,TRBJ2-7,TRBV13,-
TGTGCCAGCAGCCAACCCCCAAGACTAGCGGGAACTATCGGGGAGCTGTTTTTT,CASSQPPRLAGTIGELFF,TRBD2,TRBJ2-2,TRBV3-1,-
TGTGCCAGCAGCTTCGTCCCCACGGGAGAGACCCAGTACTTC,CASSFVPTGETQYF,-,TRBJ2-5,TRBV11-1,many
TGCAGTGCTCAGACAGGACTAGAAAGCTCCTACGAGCAGTACTTC,CSAQTGLESSYEQYF,-,TRBJ2-7,TRBV20-1,many
TGTGCCAGCAGGCTAGCGGGAGGGGGCTCCTACAATGAGCAGTTCTTC,CASRLAGGGSYNEQFF,TRBD2,TRBJ2-1,TRBV7-2,many
TGTGCCAGCAGCCACCCGGACTACGGGGAGACCCAGTACTTC,CASSHPDYGETQYF,-,TRBJ2-5,TRBV3-1,-
TGTGCCAGCACTCGGTCGGGAGGGGGTGTGCGGGAGACCCAGTACTTC,CASTRSGGGVRETQYF,TRBD2,TRBJ2-5,TRBV27,many